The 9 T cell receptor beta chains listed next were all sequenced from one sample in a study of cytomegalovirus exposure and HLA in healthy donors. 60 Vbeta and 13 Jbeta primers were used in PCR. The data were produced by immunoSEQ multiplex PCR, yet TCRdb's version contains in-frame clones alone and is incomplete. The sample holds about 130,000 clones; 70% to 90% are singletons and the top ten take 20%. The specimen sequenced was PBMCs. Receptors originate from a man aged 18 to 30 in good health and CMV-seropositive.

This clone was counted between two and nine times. CDR3 DNA: TGTGCCAGTAGCGGGGGGGTCTCCTACAATGAGCAGTTCTTC. It specifies CASSGGVSYNEQFF. V is TRBV19 and J is TRBJ2-1; TRBD2 aligns across 8 bases. V was pared by 6 bases and J by 0 bases, with 1 base of the junction left unmatched. CDR1 and CDR2 from the germline V gene are LNHDA and SQIVND (reference sequence). This CDR3 region has 14 residues.

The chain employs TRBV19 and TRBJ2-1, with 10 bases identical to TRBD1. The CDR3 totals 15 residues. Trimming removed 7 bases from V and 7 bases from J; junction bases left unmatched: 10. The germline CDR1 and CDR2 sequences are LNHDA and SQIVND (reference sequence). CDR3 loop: CASTSGTGVLNEQFF. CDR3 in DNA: TGTGCCAGTACCTCGGGGACAGGGGTCTTGAATGAGCAGTTCTTC.

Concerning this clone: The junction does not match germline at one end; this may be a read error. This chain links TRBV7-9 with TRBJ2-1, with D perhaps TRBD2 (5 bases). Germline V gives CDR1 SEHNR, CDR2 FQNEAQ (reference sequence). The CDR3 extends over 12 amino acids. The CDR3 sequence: CSSSLSEGEQFF. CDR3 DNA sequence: TGTTCCAGCAGCTTATCAGAGGGTGAGCAGTTCTTC.

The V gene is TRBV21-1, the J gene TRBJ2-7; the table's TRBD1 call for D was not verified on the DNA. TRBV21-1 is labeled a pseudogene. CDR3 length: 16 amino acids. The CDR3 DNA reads TGTGCCAGCAGCAGAGGGTTACAGGGACAAGAGGTCGAGCAGTACTTC. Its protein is CASSRGLQGQEVEQYF.

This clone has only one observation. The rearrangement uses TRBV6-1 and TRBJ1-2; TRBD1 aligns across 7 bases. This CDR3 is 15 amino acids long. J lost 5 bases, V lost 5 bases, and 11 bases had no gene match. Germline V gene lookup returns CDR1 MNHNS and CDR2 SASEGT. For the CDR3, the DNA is TGTGCCAGCAGTTCACTCAATGACAGGGAGTATGGCTACACCTTC. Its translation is CASSSLNDREYGYTF.

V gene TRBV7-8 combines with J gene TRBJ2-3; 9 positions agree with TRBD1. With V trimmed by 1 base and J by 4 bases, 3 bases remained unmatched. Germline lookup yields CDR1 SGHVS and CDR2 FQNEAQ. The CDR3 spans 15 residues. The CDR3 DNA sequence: TGTGCCAGCAGCTTAGGGGACAGGGATGCAGATACGCAGTATTTT. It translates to CASSLGDRDADTQYF.

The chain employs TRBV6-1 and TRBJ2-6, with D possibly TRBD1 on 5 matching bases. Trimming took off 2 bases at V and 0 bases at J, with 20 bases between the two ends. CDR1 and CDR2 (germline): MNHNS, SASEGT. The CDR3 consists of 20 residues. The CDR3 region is CASSEWAAGSSLSGANVLTF. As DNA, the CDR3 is TGTGCCAGCAGTGAATGGGCGGCAGGGTCCTCACTCTCTGGGGCCAACGTCCTGACTTTC.

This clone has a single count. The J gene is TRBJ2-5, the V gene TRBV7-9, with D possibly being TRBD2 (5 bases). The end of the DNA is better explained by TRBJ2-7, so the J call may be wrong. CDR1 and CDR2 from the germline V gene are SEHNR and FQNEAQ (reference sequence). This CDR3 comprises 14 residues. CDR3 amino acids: CASSLEGSVYEQYF. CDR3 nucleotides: TGTGCCAGCAGCTTAGAGGGTAGCGTCTACGAGCAGTACTTC.

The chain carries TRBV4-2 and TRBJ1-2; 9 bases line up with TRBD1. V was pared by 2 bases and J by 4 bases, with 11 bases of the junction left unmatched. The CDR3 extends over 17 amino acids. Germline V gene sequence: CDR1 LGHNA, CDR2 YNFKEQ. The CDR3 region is CASSQLAGQGIFYGYTF. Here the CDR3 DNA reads TGTGCCAGCAGCCAATTAGCGGGACAGGGAATATTCTATGGCTACACCTTC.